Each of the 5 T cell receptor beta chains below was sequenced from the same sample in a study of siplizumab effects on memory and regulatory T cells. Repertoires were generated with immunoSEQ multiplex PCR, while TCRdb's copy carries only in-frame clones and drops some. The sample contains around 26,000 clones, 75% to 85% of which appear only once. Material: memory CD4+ T cells sorted from blood. The receptors shown here come from a human donor in good health.

This chain uses TRBV19 with TRBJ2-5; 15 bases fit TRBD2. CDR1 and CDR2 (germline): LNHDA, SQIVND (reference sequence). V shed 6 bases, J shed 5 bases, and the junction held 16 bases outside the gene matches. The CDR3 has 19 residues. The DNA of the CDR3 is TGTGCCAGTAGCCCACTCAGGACTAGCGGGAGGGGACGGGGGGAGACCCAGTACTTC. This translates into CASSPLRTSGRGRGETQYF.

The rearrangement links TRBV19 to TRBJ1-3; D is uncertain. Germline V gives CDR1 LNHDA, CDR2 SQIVND (reference sequence). Trimming stripped 7 bases from V and 0 bases from J, with 13 bases between. The CDR3 has 15 amino acids. CDR3: CASTLGPYSGNTIYF. The CDR3 region has the DNA TGTGCCAGTACTCTCGGGCCCTACTCTGGAAACACCATATATTTT.

The J gene is TRBJ2-1, the V gene TRBV7-9; no definite D call. The germline gives CDR1 SEHNR, CDR2 FQNEAQ (reference sequence). This CDR3 is 15 amino acids long. The germline V and J ends were trimmed by 1 base and 3 bases, with 10 bases remaining between them. CDR3 nucleotide sequence: TGTGCCAGCAGCTTAGTTCTGGGCGGCTACAATGAGCAGTTCTTC. Translating it yields CASSLVLGGYNEQFF.

The chain is built from TRBV29-1 and TRBJ2-3; 9 nucleotides agree with TRBD1. This CDR3 has 15 amino acids. J lost 7 bases, V lost 2 bases, and 10 bases had no gene match. Germline V CDR1 and CDR2: SQVTM, ANQGSEA. In DNA form, the CDR3 reads TGCAGCGTTGAAAATAACAGGGGGCGCGTATATACGCAGTATTTT. Protein product: CSVENNRGRVYTQYF.

V gene TRBV28 combines with J gene TRBJ2-2; possible D gene TRBD1, 5 bases. Germline CDR1 reads MDHEN; CDR2 reads SYDVKM. The germline V and J ends were trimmed by 3 bases and 7 bases, with 12 bases remaining between them. This CDR3 spans 14 amino acids. This chain's CDR3 is CASSLPRVSGELFF. The CDR3 coding sequence is TGTGCCAGCAGTTTGCCCAGGGTGAGCGGGGAGCTGTTTTTT.